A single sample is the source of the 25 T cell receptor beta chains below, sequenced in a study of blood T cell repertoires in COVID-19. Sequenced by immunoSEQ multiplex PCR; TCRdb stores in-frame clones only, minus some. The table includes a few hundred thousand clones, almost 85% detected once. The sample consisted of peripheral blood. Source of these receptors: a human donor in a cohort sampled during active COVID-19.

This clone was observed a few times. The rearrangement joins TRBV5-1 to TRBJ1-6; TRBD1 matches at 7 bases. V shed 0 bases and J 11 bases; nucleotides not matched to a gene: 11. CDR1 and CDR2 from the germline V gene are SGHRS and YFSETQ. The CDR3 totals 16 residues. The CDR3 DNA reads TGCGCCAGCAGCTTGGGCATTGGCAGGGGGACTGCACCCCTCCACTTT. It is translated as CASSLGIGRGTAPLHF.

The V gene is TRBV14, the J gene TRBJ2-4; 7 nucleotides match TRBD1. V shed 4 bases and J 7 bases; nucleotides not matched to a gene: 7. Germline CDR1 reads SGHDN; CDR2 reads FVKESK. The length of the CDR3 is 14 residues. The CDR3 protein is CASSPTGAVNIQYF. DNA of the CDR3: TGTGCCAGCAGCCCCACAGGGGCGGTGAACATTCAGTACTTC.

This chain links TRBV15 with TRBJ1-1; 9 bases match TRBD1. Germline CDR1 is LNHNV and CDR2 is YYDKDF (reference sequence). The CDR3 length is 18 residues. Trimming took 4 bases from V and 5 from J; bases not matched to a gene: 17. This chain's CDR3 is CATSTSDRGITSGTEAFF. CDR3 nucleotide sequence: TGTGCCACCAGCACCTCGGACAGGGGAATTACCTCCGGGACTGAAGCTTTCTTT. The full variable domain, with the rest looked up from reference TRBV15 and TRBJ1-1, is DAMVIQNPRYQVTQFGKPVTLSCSQTLNHNVMYWYQQKSSQAPKLLFHYYDKDFNNEADTPDNFQSRRPNTSFCFLDIRSPGLGDTAMYLCATSTSDRGITSGTEAFFGQGTRLTVV.

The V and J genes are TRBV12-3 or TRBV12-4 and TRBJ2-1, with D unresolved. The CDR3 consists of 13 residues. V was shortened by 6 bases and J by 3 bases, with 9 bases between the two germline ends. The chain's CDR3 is CASSFGFYNEQFF. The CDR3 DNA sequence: TGTGCCAGCAGCTTCGGGTTCTACAATGAGCAGTTCTTC.

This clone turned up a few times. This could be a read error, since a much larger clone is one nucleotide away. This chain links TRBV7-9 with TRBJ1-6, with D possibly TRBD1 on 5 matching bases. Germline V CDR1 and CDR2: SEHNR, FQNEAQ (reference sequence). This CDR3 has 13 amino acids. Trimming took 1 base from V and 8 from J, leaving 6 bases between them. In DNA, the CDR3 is TGTGCCAGCAGCTTAGGGGGGGATTCACCCCTCCACTTT. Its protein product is CASSLGGDSPLHF.

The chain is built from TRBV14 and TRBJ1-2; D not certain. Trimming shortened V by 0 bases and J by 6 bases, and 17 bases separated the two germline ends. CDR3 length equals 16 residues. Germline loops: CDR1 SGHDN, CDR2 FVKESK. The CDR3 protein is CASSQDGFGRVHGYTF. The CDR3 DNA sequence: TGTGCCAGCAGCCAAGATGGATTTGGGAGGGTGCATGGCTACACCTTC.

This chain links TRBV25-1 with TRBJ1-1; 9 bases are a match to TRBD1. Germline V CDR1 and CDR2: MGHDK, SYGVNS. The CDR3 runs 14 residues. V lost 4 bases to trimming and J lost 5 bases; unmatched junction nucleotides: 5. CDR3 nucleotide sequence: TGTGCCAGCAGTGCGACAGGGGGGAAAACTGAAGCTTTCTTT. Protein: CASSATGGKTEAFF.

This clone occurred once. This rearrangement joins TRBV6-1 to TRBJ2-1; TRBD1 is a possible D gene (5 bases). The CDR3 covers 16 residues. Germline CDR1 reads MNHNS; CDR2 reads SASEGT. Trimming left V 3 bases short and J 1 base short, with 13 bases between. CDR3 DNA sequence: TGTGCCAGCAGTGACGCCCCTAGGGGTTCCTACAATGAGCAGTTCTTC. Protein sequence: CASSDAPRGSYNEQFF.

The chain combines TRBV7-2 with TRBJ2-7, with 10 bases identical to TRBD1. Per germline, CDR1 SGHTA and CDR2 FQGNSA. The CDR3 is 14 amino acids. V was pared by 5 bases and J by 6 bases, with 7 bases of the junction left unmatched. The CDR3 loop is CASSPSDRGGEQYF. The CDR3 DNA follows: TGTGCCAGCAGCCCTTCGGACAGGGGGGGCGAGCAGTACTTC.

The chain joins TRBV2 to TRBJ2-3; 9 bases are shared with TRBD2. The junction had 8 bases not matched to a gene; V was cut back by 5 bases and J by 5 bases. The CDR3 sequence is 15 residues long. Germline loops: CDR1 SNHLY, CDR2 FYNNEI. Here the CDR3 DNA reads TGTGCCAGCAGTAAGGAGCGGGGGGTTAGAGATACGCAGTATTTT. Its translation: CASSKERGVRDTQYF. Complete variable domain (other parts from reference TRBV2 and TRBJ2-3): EPEVTQTPSHQVTQMGQEVILRCVPISNHLYFYWYRQILGQKVEFLVSFYNNEISEKSEIFDDQFSVERPDGSNFTLKIRSTKLEDSAMYFCASSKERGVRDTQYFGPGTRLTVL.

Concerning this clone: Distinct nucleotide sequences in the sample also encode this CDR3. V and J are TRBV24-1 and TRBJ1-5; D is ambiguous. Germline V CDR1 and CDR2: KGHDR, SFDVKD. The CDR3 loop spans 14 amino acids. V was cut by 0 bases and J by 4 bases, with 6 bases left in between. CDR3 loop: CATSDLGQNQPQHF. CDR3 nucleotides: TGTGCCACCAGTGATTTGGGGCAGAATCAGCCCCAGCATTTT.

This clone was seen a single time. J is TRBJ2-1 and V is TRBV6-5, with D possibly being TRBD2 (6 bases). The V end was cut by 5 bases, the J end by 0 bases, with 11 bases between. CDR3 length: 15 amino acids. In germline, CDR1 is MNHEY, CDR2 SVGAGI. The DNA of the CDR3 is TGTGCCAGCAGTCGGGACGGGAGCTCCTACAATGAGCAGTTCTTC. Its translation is CASSRDGSSYNEQFF.

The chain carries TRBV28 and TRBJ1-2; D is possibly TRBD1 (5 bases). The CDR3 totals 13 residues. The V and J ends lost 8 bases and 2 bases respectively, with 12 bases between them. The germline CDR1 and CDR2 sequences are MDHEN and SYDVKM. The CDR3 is CASSYGGNYGYTF. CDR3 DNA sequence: TGTGCCAGCTCCTACGGGGGAAACTATGGCTACACCTTC.

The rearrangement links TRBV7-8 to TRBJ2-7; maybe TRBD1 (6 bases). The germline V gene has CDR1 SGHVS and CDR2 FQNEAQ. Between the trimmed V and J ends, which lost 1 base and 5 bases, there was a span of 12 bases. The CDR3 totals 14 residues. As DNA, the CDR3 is TGTGCCAGCAGCTTAGAACAGGGCTTCGACGAGCAGTACTTC. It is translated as CASSLEQGFDEQYF.

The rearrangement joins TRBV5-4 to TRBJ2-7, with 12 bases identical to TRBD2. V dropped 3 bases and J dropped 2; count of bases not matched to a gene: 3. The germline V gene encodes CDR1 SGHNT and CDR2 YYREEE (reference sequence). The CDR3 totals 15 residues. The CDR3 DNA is TGTGCCAGCAGCTCTACTAGCGGGGGGCCCTACGAGCAGTACTTC. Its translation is CASSSTSGGPYEQYF.

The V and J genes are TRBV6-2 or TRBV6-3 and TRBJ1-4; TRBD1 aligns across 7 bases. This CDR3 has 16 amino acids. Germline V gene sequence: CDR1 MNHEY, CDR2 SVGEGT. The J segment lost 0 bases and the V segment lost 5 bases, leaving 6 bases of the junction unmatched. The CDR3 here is CASSQQGIATNEKLFF. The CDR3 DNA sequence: TGTGCCAGCAGTCAACAGGGGATTGCAACTAATGAAAAACTGTTTTTT.

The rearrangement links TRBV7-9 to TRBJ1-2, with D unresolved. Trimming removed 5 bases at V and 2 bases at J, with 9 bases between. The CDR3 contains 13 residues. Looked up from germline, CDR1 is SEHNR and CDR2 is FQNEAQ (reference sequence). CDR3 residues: CASSRTENYGYTF. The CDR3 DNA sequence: TGTGCCAGCAGCCGGACTGAAAACTATGGCTACACCTTC. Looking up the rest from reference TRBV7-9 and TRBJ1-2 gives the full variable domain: DTGVSQNPRHKITKRGQNVTFRCDPISEHNRLYWYRQTLGQGPEFLTYFQNEAQLEKSRLLSDRFSAERPKGSFSTLEIQRTEQGDSAMYLCASSRTENYGYTFGSGTRLTVV.

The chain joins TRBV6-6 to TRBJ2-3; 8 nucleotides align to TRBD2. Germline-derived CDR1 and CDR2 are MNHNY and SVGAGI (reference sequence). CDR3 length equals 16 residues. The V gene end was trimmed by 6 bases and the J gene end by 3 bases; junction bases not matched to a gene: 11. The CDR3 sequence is CASSPGAGEGTDTQYF. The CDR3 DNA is TGTGCCAGCAGCCCGGGAGCGGGGGAGGGGACAGATACGCAGTATTTT.

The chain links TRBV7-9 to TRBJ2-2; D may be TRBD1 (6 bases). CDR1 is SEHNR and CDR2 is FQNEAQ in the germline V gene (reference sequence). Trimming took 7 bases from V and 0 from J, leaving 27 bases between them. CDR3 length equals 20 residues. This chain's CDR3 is CASTLGTPKIQSSNTGELFF. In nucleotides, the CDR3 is TGTGCCAGCACCCTAGGGACACCTAAAATCCAATCCTCGAACACCGGGGAGCTGTTTTTT. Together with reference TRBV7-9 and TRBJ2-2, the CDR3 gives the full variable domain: DTGVSQNPRHKITKRGQNVTFRCDPISEHNRLYWYRQTLGQGPEFLTYFQNEAQLEKSRLLSDRFSAERPKGSFSTLEIQRTEQGDSAMYLCASTLGTPKIQSSNTGELFFGEGSRLTVL.

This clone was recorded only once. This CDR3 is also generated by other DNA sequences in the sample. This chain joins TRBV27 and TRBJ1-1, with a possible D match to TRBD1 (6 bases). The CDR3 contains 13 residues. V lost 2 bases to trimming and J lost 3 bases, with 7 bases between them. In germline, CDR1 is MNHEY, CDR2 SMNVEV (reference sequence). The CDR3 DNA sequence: TGTGCCAGCAGTTTAGGACAGTACACTGAAGCTTTCTTT. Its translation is CASSLGQYTEAFF.

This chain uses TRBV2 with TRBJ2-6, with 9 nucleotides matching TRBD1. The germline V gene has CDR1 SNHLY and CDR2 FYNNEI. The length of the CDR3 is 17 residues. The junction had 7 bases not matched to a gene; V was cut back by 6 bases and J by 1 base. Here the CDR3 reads CASRKEQGASGANVLTF. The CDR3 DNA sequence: TGTGCCAGCAGGAAAGAACAGGGGGCGTCTGGGGCCAACGTCCTGACTTTC.

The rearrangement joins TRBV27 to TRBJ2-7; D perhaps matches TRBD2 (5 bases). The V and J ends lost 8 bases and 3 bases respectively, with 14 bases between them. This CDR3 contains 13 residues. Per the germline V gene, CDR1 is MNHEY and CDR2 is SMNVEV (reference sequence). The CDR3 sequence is CASRGWEYYEQYF. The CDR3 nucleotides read TGTGCCAGCCGTGGCTGGGAGTACTACGAGCAGTACTTC.

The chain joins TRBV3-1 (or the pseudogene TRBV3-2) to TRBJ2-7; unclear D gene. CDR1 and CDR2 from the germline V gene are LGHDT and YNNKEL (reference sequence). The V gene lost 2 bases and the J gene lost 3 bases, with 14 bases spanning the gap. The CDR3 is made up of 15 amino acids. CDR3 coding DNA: TGTGCCAGCAGCCAATCTGACTTAAATTACTACGAGCAGTACTTC. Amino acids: CASSQSDLNYYEQYF.

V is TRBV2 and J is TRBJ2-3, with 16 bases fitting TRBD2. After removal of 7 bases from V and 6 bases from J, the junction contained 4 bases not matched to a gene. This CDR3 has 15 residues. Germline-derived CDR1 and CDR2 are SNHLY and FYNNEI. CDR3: CASTGLAGGVDTQYF. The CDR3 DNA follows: TGTGCCAGCACGGGACTAGCGGGGGGGGTGGATACGCAGTATTTT.

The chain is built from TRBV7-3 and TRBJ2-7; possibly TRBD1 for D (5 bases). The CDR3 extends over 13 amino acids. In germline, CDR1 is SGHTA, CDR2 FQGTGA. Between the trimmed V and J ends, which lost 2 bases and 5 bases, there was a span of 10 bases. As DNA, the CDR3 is TGTGCCAGCAGCTTAGGGCAGGGCAACGAGCAGTACTTC. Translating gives CASSLGQGNEQYF.